These 11 T cell receptor beta chains originate from one sample sequenced in a study of cytomegalovirus exposure and HLA in healthy donors. The PCR contained 60 Vbeta and 13 Jbeta primers. The assay was immunoSEQ multiplex PCR, and TCRdb's table has in-frame clones only and misses some. The sample yields approximately 140,000 clones, around 79% seen once. Sequencing input: PBMCs. These receptors all come from a female donor in good health and CMV-seronegative.

This clone appeared once. V usage is TRBV28 and J usage is TRBJ2-7, with D uncertain. Germline CDR1 and CDR2: MDHEN and SYDVKM. V lost 4 bases and J lost 2, with 9 bases in between. CDR3 size: 13 residues. DNA of the CDR3: TGTGCCAGCAGTTCGACACCTACCTACGAGCAGTACTTC. As protein: CASSSTPTYEQYF.

A remark on this clone: As the CDR3 is not closed by the conserved phenylalanine or tryptophan, this likely results from a read error. The DNA is omitted, as the CDR3 cannot be located on it reliably, and the CDR3 follows TCRdb's listing. The genes are TRBV6-6 and TRBJ2-7; TRBD2, as called in the table, went unchecked against the DNA. CDR1 is MNHNY and CDR2 is SVGAGI in the germline V gene (reference sequence). The CDR3 spans 15 amino acids, including both terminal residues. The CDR3 protein is CASSPGRWGYDPWVS.

The chain carries TRBV2 and TRBJ2-1, with TRBD2 matching over 16 bases. J gave up 7 bases and V 6 bases, and 9 bases lay outside the gene matches. The germline V gene has CDR1 SNHLY and CDR2 FYNNEI. The CDR3 consists of 17 residues. The CDR3 reads CASSGTSGRAVRNEQFF. The CDR3 DNA reads as TGTGCCAGCAGCGGGACTAGCGGGAGGGCCGTTAGGAATGAGCAGTTCTTC.

The CDR3 DNA reads as TGTGCCAGCAGCTTAGAAGGCCGGGTTCCCGGCTATGGCTACACCTTC. Encoded protein: CASSLEGRVPGYGYTF. The rearrangement joins TRBV7-8 to TRBJ1-2; D unresolved. CDR3 length equals 16 residues. The V gene lost 1 base and the J gene lost 4 bases, with 16 bases spanning the gap. From germline, CDR1 is SGHVS and CDR2 FQNEAQ.

CDR3 sequence reads: CATSRGSLKISEGYTF. CDR3 nucleotides: TGTGCCACCAGCAGAGGCTCCTTGAAGATCTCAGAAGGCTACACCTTC. The chain is built from TRBV15 and TRBJ1-2; D gene unclear. With 1 base removed from V and 8 bases from J, the gap between germline ends came to 20 bases. Germline V lookup: CDR1 LNHNV, CDR2 YYDKDF (reference sequence). The CDR3 is 16 residues long. Based on the CDR3 plus reference TRBV15 and TRBJ1-2, the full variable domain is DAMVIQNPRYQVTQFGKPVTLSCSQTLNHNVMYWYQQKSSQAPKLLFHYYDKDFNNEADTPDNFQSRRPNTSFCFLDIRSPGLGDTAMYLCATSRGSLKISEGYTFGSGTRLTVV.

This clone was found once. Within the sample, other DNA sequences also encode this same CDR3. V is TRBV5-1 and J is TRBJ2-3; 9 positions match TRBD2. Unmatched junction bases numbered 5, after V lost 0 bases and J lost 6 bases. This CDR3 region has 15 residues. The germline V gene has CDR1 SGHRS and CDR2 YFSETQ. The CDR3 is CASSLGGRASDTQYF. The CDR3 DNA is TGCGCCAGCAGCTTGGGCGGGAGGGCCAGCGATACGCAGTATTTT.

V is TRBV11-2 and J is TRBJ2-3; 12 bases match TRBD2. CDR1 and CDR2 from the germline V gene are SGHAT and FQNNGV. J gave up 7 bases and V 0 bases, and 17 bases lay outside the gene matches. The CDR3 has 20 residues. The CDR3 sequence: CASSLETPLTSGSGGNTQYF. CDR3 DNA: TGTGCCAGCAGCTTAGAAACCCCACTGACTAGCGGGAGTGGGGGGAATACGCAGTATTTT.

The chain combines TRBV6-5 with TRBJ1-5; the match to TRBD1 covers 8 bases. V shed 4 bases and J 2 bases; nucleotides not matched to a gene: 1. The germline V gene has CDR1 MNHEY and CDR2 SVGAGI. The CDR3 has 14 residues. CDR3 protein: CASSSTGGNQPQHF. CDR3 nucleotide sequence: TGTGCCAGCAGTTCGACAGGGGGCAATCAGCCCCAGCATTTT.

This chain connects TRBV27 to TRBJ2-7; TRBD2 matches 8 bases. Germline assignment: CDR1 MNHEY and CDR2 SMNVEV (reference sequence). V shed 5 bases, J shed 6 bases, and the junction held 3 bases outside the gene matches. The CDR3 is 12 residues long. The CDR3 nucleotides read TGTGCCAGCAGTAGCGGACTAGCCGAGCAGTACTTC. This gives the protein CASSSGLAEQYF.

V and J are TRBV9 and TRBJ2-7; 10 positions match TRBD1. After removal of 0 bases from V and 2 bases from J, the junction contained 2 bases not matched to a gene. The germline CDR1 and CDR2 sequences are SGDLS and YYNGEE. The length of the CDR3 is 15 residues. The DNA for the CDR3 is TGTGCCAGCAGCGTAGGACAGGGGGCCGCCTACGAGCAGTACTTC. This encodes CASSVGQGAAYEQYF.

This clone was seen a few times. The chain combines TRBV9 with TRBJ2-5, with no clear D. Germline lookup yields CDR1 SGDLS and CDR2 YYNGEE. The CDR3 spans 14 residues. Trimming removed 0 bases at V and 5 bases at J, with 11 bases between. DNA of the CDR3: TGTGCCAGCAGCGTAGACTCTGCGAGCGAGACCCAGTACTTC. It specifies CASSVDSASETQYF.